The 2 T cell receptor beta chains reported below all come from one sample, sequenced in a study of blood T cell repertoires in COVID-19 (dated by TCRdb to 2020 to 2021). The library was obtained by the immunoSEQ multiplex PCR assay. TCRdb obtained this table from immuneACCESS and retained in-frame rearrangements with V and J assigned. These tables miss some clones; where compared with another copy, unresolved V genes account for less than half of the shortfall, and the remainder is unexplained. A total of under 350,000 clones appear in this sample, roughly 85% of them only once. 7.2% of the sample is in the top ten clones. The specimen was peripheral blood. These TCRs come from a human donor in a cohort sampled during active COVID-19.

V is TRBV5-1 and J is TRBJ2-1; possibly TRBD2 for D (6 bases). From germline, CDR1 is SGHRS and CDR2 YFSETQ. V was clipped by 0 bases and J by 7 bases, with 14 bases between them. The CDR3 totals 15 residues. The CDR3 reads CASSLAGGVVNEQFF. In DNA, the CDR3 is TGCGCCAGCAGCTTGGCCGGGGGAGTAGTTAATGAGCAGTTCTTC.

The gene calls are TRBV5-8 and TRBJ2-5; the match to TRBD1 covers 9 bases. Germline V gene lookup returns CDR1 SGHTS and CDR2 YDEGEE. V gave up 0 bases and J gave up 5 bases; unmatched junction bases: 5. There are 15 residues in the CDR3. The CDR3 reads CASSLGQGVRETQYF. CDR3 DNA sequence: TGTGCCAGCAGCTTGGGACAGGGGGTGCGCGAGACCCAGTACTTC.